A selection of T cell receptor beta chains follows, all from one sample in a study of T-cell memory formation after mild COVID-19. Each CDR3 protein is one row after TCRdb ran MiXCR on the 5' RACE reads. The sample yields hundreds of thousands of distinct CDR3 sequences, about 16% seen once. The sample comprised PBMCs or a T cell subset sorted from them (not recorded which). These receptors came from a young man who had mild COVID-19 (a few samples of this study predate the infection). Cell type and time point are not known. The conserved cysteine and the conserved F or W are not part of the CDR3 here. For some rows the clone size is stated as once, few or many, or as a class when expanded; others skip it.

V,size,J,CDR3
TRBV20-1,few,TRBJ2-5,SAEGPPARSSETQY
TRBV30,-,TRBJ2-5,AWSVRGAGETQY
TRBV5-6,few,TRBJ1-2,ASSLPDYGYT
TRBV7-9,few,TRBJ2-7,ASSPIAGGTHEQY
TRBV30,-,TRBJ2-6,AWGLTGGANVLT
TRBV12-3/TRBV12-4,few,TRBJ1-2,ASSPSGGRNGYT
TRBV4-1,-,TRBJ2-7,ASGRRQGMEQY
TRBV7-2,-,TRBJ1-2,ASNWGDRWYGYT
TRBV10-1,few,TRBJ2-7,ASSAQGAHEQY
TRBV20-1,few,TRBJ2-5,SAKAETQY
TRBV7-2,few,TRBJ2-2,ASSLTGGLTGELF
TRBV27,-,TRBJ1-3,ASSGNYGNTIY
TRBV7-2,many,TRBJ2-3,ASSSTTDTQY
TRBV20-1,-,TRBJ1-3,SARDPGGQSSGNTIY
TRBV5-1,many,TRBJ1-1,ASSLEQMNTEAF
TRBV7-9,few,TRBJ2-7,ASSFPGQGYEQY
TRBV6-5,-,TRBJ1-2,ASSSHYTGQYYGYT
TRBV7-2,many,TRBJ1-2,ASSFPGSYGYT
TRBV6-2/TRBV6-3,few,TRBJ1-5,ASTPPGFNQPQH
TRBV29-1,few,TRBJ2-1,SSGAHSHNEQF
TRBV7-9,many,TRBJ1-1,ASSLPGLGMNTEAF
TRBV7-9,many,TRBJ1-1,ASSWGGNTEAF
TRBV7-6,-,TRBJ1-3,ASSHRFSGNTIY
TRBV20-1,-,TRBJ2-3,SAPKPTSGGYTDTQY
TRBV12-3/TRBV12-4,few,TRBJ1-6,ASSLAEGTPLH
TRBV28,-,TRBJ1-1,ASSSPGARGYTEAF
TRBV14,-,TRBJ2-1,ASSHIGTVSNEQF
TRBV4-1,few,TRBJ2-3,ASSQPPGHIITDTQY
TRBV4-3,-,TRBJ1-2,ASSPRTGGGYT
TRBV28,few,TRBJ1-2,ASSRKTNYGYT
TRBV18,few,TRBJ2-3,ASSPGRAVSTDTQY
TRBV18,-,TRBJ2-7,ASSGGRDEQY
TRBV5-1,many,TRBJ1-1,ASSLEGPEAF
TRBV27,-,TRBJ2-6,ASSLYPVSSGANVLT
TRBV7-3,once,TRBJ2-1,ASSQGGLNEQF
TRBV19,-,TRBJ2-2,ASSYGPSLRTGELF
TRBV5-1,-,TRBJ2-1,ASSRDGSRNNEQF
TRBV7-3,few,TRBJ2-2,ASSGGGAGELF
TRBV12-3/TRBV12-4,few,TRBJ2-6,ASSTSPGANVLT
TRBV7-2,-,TRBJ2-5,ASSSPGWGIQETQY
TRBV10-3,few,TRBJ2-3,AISELGERTDTQY
TRBV20-1,-,TRBJ1-3,SARRTGSGNTIY
TRBV20-1,-,TRBJ1-5,SARDRVTGNQPQH
TRBV7-9,-,TRBJ2-7,ARGERGGVLGSYEQY